Presented here are 22 T cell receptor beta chains from one specimen sequenced in a study of T-cell memory formation after mild COVID-19 (dated by TCRdb to 2020 to 2022). Library preparation employed 5' RACE. The run used an Illumina NovaSeq 6000. TCRdb reprocessing: public reads trimmed at Q25 with fastp, clones called with MiXCR, in-frame beta chains kept. Rows are combined by CDR3 protein, so each entry shows the most common genes and DNA. The sample table contains 210,000 or so distinct CDR3 sequences; only one count was recorded for approximately 16% of them. The top ten clones comprise about 2.4% of the sample. Sequenced sample: PBMCs or a T cell subset sorted from them (not recorded which). These receptors originate from an adult woman who had mild COVID-19 (a few samples of this study predate the infection). The sample titles of this study are shuffled in the database, so cell type and time point are left out; the donor was told from shared clones.

The rearrangement links TRBV20-1 to TRBJ1-2, with D possibly matching TRBD1 (6 bases). The CDR3 runs to 14 residues. From germline, CDR1 is DFQATT and CDR2 SNEGSKA (reference sequence). The V end lost 4 bases, the J end lost 0 bases, and 12 bases lay between the germline ends. In DNA form, the CDR3 reads TGCAGTGCTAACAACAGGGAGACTAACTATGGCTACACCTTC. This sequence encodes CSANNRETNYGYTF.

The rearrangement uses TRBV24-1 and TRBJ2-3, with 8 bases fitting TRBD2. The germline CDR1 and CDR2 sequences are KGHDR and SFDVKD. CDR3 length: 16 amino acids. V lost 1 base, J lost 2 bases, and 4 bases stayed unmatched. The CDR3 here is CATSDFGAGDTDTQYF. The CDR3 region has the DNA TGTGCCACCAGTGATTTCGGAGCGGGGGACACAGATACGCAGTATTTT.

This clonotype was recorded a few times. This rearrangement joins TRBV4-1 to TRBJ2-2; tentative D call: TRBD1 (6 bases). CDR1 and CDR2 (germline): MGHRA, YSYEKL. The CDR3 length is 15 residues. V was trimmed by 2 bases and J by 7 bases, leaving 14 bases between them. CDR3 nucleotide sequence: TGCGCCAGCAGCCAACGTCCGGAAGGGGGCGGGGAGCTGTTTTTT. It specifies CASSQRPEGGGELFF.

This clonotype came up a few times. The CDR3 here is CAISDVAQGSYEQYF. The CDR3 nucleotides read TGTGCCATCAGTGATGTGGCTCAGGGCTCCTACGAGCAGTACTTC. V gene TRBV10-3 combines with J gene TRBJ2-7, with TRBD1 as a possible D gene (5 bases). Trimming left V 3 bases short and J 0 bases short, with 12 bases between. CDR3 length: 15 amino acids. CDR1 ENHRY and CDR2 SYGVKD come from the germline V gene.

The chain is built from TRBV5-1 and TRBJ2-7; perhaps D is TRBD1 or TRBD2 (6 bases each). The CDR3 runs to 15 residues. The germline CDR1 and CDR2 sequences are SGHRS and YFSETQ. V was cut by 1 base and J by 2 bases, with 13 bases left in between. The CDR3 coding sequence is TGCGCCAGCAGCTTGACAGGGACTCCTACCTACGAGCAGTACTTC. Translation gives CASSLTGTPTYEQYF.

The table lists this clonotype with a few counts. The rearrangement links TRBV20-1 to TRBJ2-3, with 9 bases identical to TRBD2. The V gene's germline CDR1 is DFQATT and CDR2 SNEGSKA (reference sequence). This CDR3 has 16 amino acids. V was pared by 8 bases and J by 5 bases, with 17 bases of the junction left unmatched. CDR3: CSSYLVASGDKDTQYF. The DNA of the CDR3 is TGCAGTTCCTATTTGGTGGCTAGCGGGGATAAAGATACGCAGTATTTT.

The chain recombines TRBV7-3 with TRBJ2-2, with D tentatively TRBD2 (5 bases). Germline CDR1 SGHTA, CDR2 FQGTGA. Trimming stripped 7 bases from V and 5 bases from J, with 14 bases between. This CDR3 region has 14 residues. CDR3 nucleotides: TGTGCCAGCACGAAGACTACTGATACCGGGGAGCTGTTTTTT. This sequence encodes CASTKTTDTGELFF.

This clonotype was recorded a few times. The chain combines TRBV20-1 with TRBJ2-3; TRBD2 matches 9 bases. The ends lost 5 bases at V and 4 bases at J; junction bases unmatched: 4. This CDR3 comprises 13 residues. The germline CDR1 and CDR2 sequences are DFQATT and SNEGSKA (reference sequence). CDR3 loop: CSAGAGGPDTQYF. CDR3 nucleotide sequence: TGCAGTGCTGGAGCGGGAGGCCCAGATACGCAGTATTTT.

The J gene is TRBJ1-1, the V gene TRBV4-1; 8 positions match TRBD1. The CDR3 is 16 amino acids. Germline CDR1 reads MGHRA; CDR2 reads YSYEKL. V was pared by 5 bases and J by 1 base, with 9 bases of the junction left unmatched. This CDR3 is CASSSGQGGTNTEAFF. As DNA, the CDR3 is TGCGCCAGCAGCAGCGGACAGGGTGGTACGAACACTGAAGCTTTCTTT.

The rearrangement joins TRBV20-1 to TRBJ1-1; D is possibly TRBD1 (6 bases). Trimming left V 2 bases short and J 2 bases short, with 21 bases between. From germline, CDR1 is DFQATT and CDR2 SNEGSKA (reference sequence). The CDR3 totals 17 residues. CDR3 protein: CSARKGVRMALNTEAFF. As DNA, the CDR3 is TGCAGTGCTAGAAAGGGGGTTCGGATGGCGCTTAACACTGAAGCTTTCTTT.

The chain employs TRBV28 and TRBJ1-2; 10 nucleotides align to TRBD1. The CDR3 has 17 residues. CDR1 MDHEN and CDR2 SYDVKM come from the germline V gene. J gave up 8 bases and V 4 bases, and 16 bases lay outside the gene matches. The CDR3 spells CASSSPGTGALTRGYTF. CDR3 nucleotides: TGTGCCAGCAGTTCCCCGGGGACAGGGGCCCTGACTCGAGGCTACACCTTC.

The chain combines TRBV5-5 with TRBJ2-3; 8 positions agree with TRBD2. Germline assignment: CDR1 SGHKS and CDR2 YYEKEE (reference sequence). Trimming cost V 0 bases and J 0 bases; bases outside gene matches: 12. CDR3 size: 19 residues. For the CDR3, the DNA is TGTGCCAGCAGCTTGGTCCCCCTTGTTCAGCGGGGGAGCACAGATACGCAGTATTTT. It yields the protein CASSLVPLVQRGSTDTQYF.

V usage is TRBV7-8 and J usage is TRBJ2-1; 11 positions agree with TRBD2. The V gene's germline CDR1 is SGHVS and CDR2 FQNEAQ. The ends lost 2 bases at V and 6 bases at J; junction bases unmatched: 6. The CDR3 length is 16 residues. CDR3 protein: CASSLRGGLAVNEQFF. The CDR3 bases are TGTGCCAGCAGCTTAAGGGGGGGACTAGCGGTCAATGAGCAGTTCTTC.

The rearrangement links TRBV6-2 or TRBV6-3 to TRBJ2-7, with D possibly called TRBD1 or TRBD2 (5 bases each). The V end lost 6 bases, the J end lost 7 bases, and 19 bases lay between the germline ends. The CDR3 has 14 residues. Germline V CDR1 and CDR2: MNHEY, SVGEGT. CDR3 protein: CASSPGLTPGEQYF. The DNA for the CDR3 is TGTGCCAGCAGCCCAGGACTCACCCCAGGGGAGCAGTACTTC.

The V call is TRBV20-1, the J call TRBJ1-2; tentative D call: TRBD1 (5 bases). The CDR3 loop spans 16 amino acids. Germline V gene data show CDR1 as DFQATT and CDR2 as SNEGSKA (reference sequence). Trimming took off 0 bases at V and 8 bases at J, with 22 bases between the two ends. The CDR3, as DNA: TGCAGTGCTAGAGATGTTCAGGGCAGAGGAGAAGGGGGCTACACCTTC. This sequence encodes CSARDVQGRGEGGYTF.

The chain couples TRBV24-1 to TRBJ1-5; 12 bases are a match to TRBD1. This CDR3 comprises 16 residues. The junction had 9 bases not matched to a gene; V was cut back by 7 bases and J by 6 bases. Germline-derived CDR1 and CDR2 are KGHDR and SFDVKD. CDR3 in amino acids: CATSSRDRGHGQPQHF. The CDR3 nucleotides are TGTGCCACCAGCTCCAGGGACAGGGGGCATGGTCAGCCCCAGCATTTT.

The chain recombines TRBV20-1 with TRBJ1-5; tentative D call: TRBD1 (6 bases). The V gene's germline CDR1 is DFQATT and CDR2 SNEGSKA (reference sequence). CDR3 length: 14 amino acids. Trimming pared 3 bases from V and 4 bases from J, leaving 13 bases between. CDR3 bases: TGCAGTGCTAGCAGTACAGGGACGAATCAGCCCCAGCATTTT. It specifies CSASSTGTNQPQHF.

This chain's CDR3 is CASRDRVSYEQYF. In nucleotides, the CDR3 is TGTGCCAGCCGGGACAGGGTTTCCTACGAGCAGTACTTC. This chain links TRBV11-2 with TRBJ2-7; 9 nucleotides align to TRBD1. CDR1 and CDR2 (germline): SGHAT, FQNNGV. V lost 8 bases to trimming and J lost 1 base; unmatched junction nucleotides: 3. CDR3 length: 13 residues.

This clonotype turned up a few times. The chain uses TRBV7-9 and TRBJ1-2; no firm D call. V was trimmed by 5 bases and J by 4 bases, leaving 8 bases between them. There are 12 residues in the CDR3. The germline V gene encodes CDR1 SEHNR and CDR2 FQNEAQ (reference sequence). The CDR3 DNA is TGTGCCAGCAGCCAGACGGGCTATGGCTACACCTTC. Its translation: CASSQTGYGYTF.

This clonotype showed up just a few times. V is TRBV6-5 and J is TRBJ1-3; D ambiguous. From germline, CDR1 is MNHEY and CDR2 SVGAGI. The V end was cut by 6 bases, the J end by 0 bases, with 9 bases between. This CDR3 region has 14 residues. The CDR3 DNA is TGTGCCAGCAGGATGGGGAACTCTGGAAACACCATATATTTT. Amino acid sequence: CASRMGNSGNTIYF.

V is TRBV5-4 and J is TRBJ1-2; TRBD1 matches 7 bases. The CDR3 is 13 amino acids. J lost 2 bases, V lost 7 bases, and 5 bases had no gene match. Germline V gives CDR1 SGHNT, CDR2 YYREEE (reference sequence). CDR3 DNA: TGTGCCAGCCGCTCAGGGGGGAACTATGGCTACACCTTC. Its translation is CASRSGGNYGYTF.

This clonotype was picked up many times. The genes are TRBV7-3 and TRBJ2-5; D unresolved. The ends were cut back, 4 bases at V and 2 bases at J, with 14 bases in the middle. There are 15 residues in the CDR3. Looked up from germline, CDR1 is SGHTA and CDR2 is FQGTGA. The CDR3 sequence is CASSSGLPSQETQYF. CDR3 nucleotides: TGTGCCAGCAGCTCCGGGTTGCCTTCGCAAGAGACCCAGTACTTC. The entire variable domain, with the rest obtained from reference TRBV7-3 and TRBJ2-5, is as follows: GAGVSQTPSNKVTEKGKYVELRCDPISGHTALYWYRQSLGQGPEFLIYFQGTGAADDSGLPNDRFFAVRPEGSVSTLKIQRTERGDSAVYLCASSSGLPSQETQYFGPGTRLLVL.